A selection of T cell receptor beta chains follows, all from one sample in a study of blood T cell repertoires in COVID-19. TCRdb keeps only in-frame clones here, not all; method: immunoSEQ multiplex PCR. The profile shows approximately 170,000 clones, 70% to 90% of them singletons. The specimen was peripheral blood. The receptors shown here come from a woman aged 60-75 years with COVID-19, enrolled during active disease. The CDR3 runs from the conserved cysteine through the conserved F or W. The order of the fields is clone size, D gene, J gene, V gene, CDR3 DNA, CDR3 protein. D genes are given only for firm matches. The size of a clone is reported for some rows only, either as once, few or many, or as a class for expanded clones.

size: .
D: .
J: TRBJ1-1
V: TRBV7-2
DNA: TGTGCCAGCAGCTTAGTGCAGGGAATGAACACTGAAGCTTTCTTT
CDR3: CASSLVQGMNTEAFF

size: .
D: TRBD1
J: TRBJ2-1
V: TRBV6-9
DNA: TGTGCCAGCAGTTATGTGGCAGGGGGCTGGCATGAGCAGTTCTTC
CDR3: CASSYVAGGWHEQFF

size: .
D: TRBD2
J: TRBJ2-2
V: TRBV5-1
DNA: TGCGCCAGCAGCTTGGCTAGCGGGAGGGGATTGAACACCGGGGAGCTGTTTTTT
CDR3: CASSLASGRGLNTGELFF

size: .
D: .
J: TRBJ1-2
V: TRBV6-5
DNA: TGTGCCAGCAGTTTTCCTACAGGGTGGGGCTACACCTTC
CDR3: CASSFPTGWGYTF

size: .
D: TRBD1
J: TRBJ1-4
V: TRBV30
DNA: TGTGCCTGGAGTTCAACAGGGGGCAACGATGAAAAACTGTTTTTT
CDR3: CAWSSTGGNDEKLFF

size: .
D: .
J: TRBJ1-4
V: TRBV28
DNA: TGTGCCAGCACCACTGCCCGGGATGAAAAACTGTTTTTT
CDR3: CASTTARDEKLFF

size: .
D: .
J: TRBJ2-3
V: TRBV19
DNA: TGTGCCAGTAGTATAGGTCGAGGCGTCCGCACAGATACGCAGTATTTT
CDR3: CASSIGRGVRTDTQYF

size: .
D: TRBD1
J: TRBJ2-1
V: TRBV5-1
DNA: TGCGCCAGCAGCCGTACGGACAGGTTCCACAATGAGCAGTTCTTC
CDR3: CASSRTDRFHNEQFF

size: .
D: .
J: TRBJ1-4
V: TRBV30
DNA: TGTGCCTGGAGACGTAGCGTCCCTAATGAAAAACTGTTTTTT
CDR3: CAWRRSVPNEKLFF

size: .
D: .
J: TRBJ2-1
V: TRBV15
DNA: TGTGCCACCAGCAGAAGGGGTGGGGACAATGAGCAGTTCTTC
CDR3: CATSRRGGDNEQFF

size: .
D: .
J: TRBJ2-7
V: TRBV9
DNA: TGTGCCAGCAGCGAAGGGGGGGAGTGGTCCGAGCAGTACTTC
CDR3: CASSEGGEWSEQYF

size: .
D: TRBD2
J: TRBJ2-1
V: TRBV7-7
DNA: TGTGCTAGCAGCCCGTACCAGGGACTAGCGGCTTACATCAATGAGCAGTTCTTC
CDR3: CASSPYQGLAAYINEQFF

size: .
D: TRBD1
J: TRBJ1-5
V: TRBV10-3
DNA: TGTGCCATCAGTGTGGACAGGGACAATCAGCCCCAGCATTTT
CDR3: CAISVDRDNQPQHF

size: .
D: TRBD1
J: TRBJ1-3
V: TRBV7-8
DNA: TGTGCCAGCAGCTCTACAGGGGCTGGTGGAAACACCATATATTTT
CDR3: CASSSTGAGGNTIYF

size: .
D: TRBD2
J: TRBJ2-1
V: TRBV9
DNA: TGTGCCAGCACCACACTAGCGGGACGAGGGGGTGAGCAGTTCTTC
CDR3: CASTTLAGRGGEQFF

size: once
D: .
J: TRBJ2-1
V: TRBV19
DNA: TGTGCCAGTAGACAGGGGGGGTACAATGAGCAGTTCTTC
CDR3: CASRQGGYNEQFF

size: .
D: TRBD2
J: TRBJ2-7
V: TRBV6-5
DNA: TGTGCCAGCAGTTACGGGACTAGCTACGAGCAGTACTTC
CDR3: CASSYGTSYEQYF

size: .
D: TRBD2
J: TRBJ2-1
V: TRBV7-8
DNA: TGTGCCAGCAGGTACCGAGACGGGGGACTAGCGGAAAACAATGAGCAGTTCTTC
CDR3: CASRYRDGGLAENNEQFF

size: .
D: TRBD2
J: TRBJ2-7
V: TRBV6-2/TRBV6-3
DNA: TGTGCCAGCACCCCGGGCGGGGGTAGGATCAACGAGCAGTACTTC
CDR3: CASTPGGGRINEQYF

size: .
D: TRBD1
J: TRBJ1-3
V: TRBV18
DNA: TGTGCCAGCTCACCAATGGGACAGGGGTTTTCTGGAAACACCATATATTTT
CDR3: CASSPMGQGFSGNTIYF

size: once
D: .
J: TRBJ1-1
V: TRBV5-1
DNA: TGCGCCAGCAGCTTAGAGCCGCCAGGTGTCGTGAACACTGAAGCTTTCTTT
CDR3: CASSLEPPGVVNTEAFF

size: .
D: .
J: TRBJ2-6
V: TRBV10-3
DNA: TGTGCCATCAGTCCTATTCTCTCTGGGGCCAACGTCCTGACTTTC
CDR3: CAISPILSGANVLTF

size: .
D: TRBD2
J: TRBJ2-2
V: TRBV7-2
DNA: TGTGCCAGCAGCTTTAAGAGCGGGGCCGGGGAGCTGTTTTTT
CDR3: CASSFKSGAGELFF

size: few
D: TRBD2
J: TRBJ2-7
V: TRBV19
DNA: TGTGCCAGTCTCGGGACTAGCAGACCCTACGAGCAGTACTTC
CDR3: CASLGTSRPYEQYF

size: .
D: TRBD1
J: TRBJ2-6
V: TRBV30
DNA: TGTGCCTGGAGTGTACGGGGAGACAGGGCTGGGGCCAACGTCCTGACTTTC
CDR3: CAWSVRGDRAGANVLTF

size: .
D: .
J: TRBJ1-1
V: TRBV30
DNA: TGTGCCTGGAAGTTTTTGTTGCAGGAAAACACTGAAGCTTTCTTT
CDR3: CAWKFLLQENTEAFF

size: once
D: TRBD2
J: TRBJ2-3
V: TRBV19
DNA: TGTGCCAGTAGTCCCGGACTAGTGAGCACAGATACGCAGTATTTT
CDR3: CASSPGLVSTDTQYF

size: .
D: .
J: TRBJ1-2
V: TRBV30
DNA: TGTGCCTGGAGTACTCCCCTGAACCTATATGGCTACACCTTC
CDR3: CAWSTPLNLYGYTF

size: .
D: .
J: TRBJ2-3
V: TRBV28
DNA: TGTGCCAGCAGTTTTCGTCCAGGGGAAGGCACAGATACGCAGTATTTT
CDR3: CASSFRPGEGTDTQYF